This T cell receptor beta chain was observed in a study of blood T cell repertoires in COVID-19. Study-wide context: Donors in the United States, Italy and Spain gave samples during acute or convalescent COVID-19. Sample material is recorded as cDNA or gDNA derived from T cells, B-cell-depleted T cells, or PBMCs.

Original analysis: Estimated nucleated cell counts came from reference gene primer amplification. TCRdb keeps only in-frame clones here, not all; method: immunoSEQ multiplex PCR. The DNA was the basis for D and trimming; V, J and clone size are from that table. The sample lists approximately 210,000 clones; 85% to 90% were seen once. V was pared by 4 bases and J by 1 base, with 10 bases of the junction left unmatched. The CDR3 runs to 16 residues. Germline-derived CDR1 and CDR2 are SGHRS and YFSETQ. Source material: peripheral blood. This chain uses TRBV5-1 with TRBJ1-1; 7 bases are shared with TRBD1. This sequence originates from a woman aged 70-85 years with acute or convalescent COVID-19. CDR3 coding DNA: TGCGCCAGCAGCCTTCGGACAGGTCGAAGGAACACTGAAGCTTTCTTT. It translates to CASSLRTGRRNTEAFF.